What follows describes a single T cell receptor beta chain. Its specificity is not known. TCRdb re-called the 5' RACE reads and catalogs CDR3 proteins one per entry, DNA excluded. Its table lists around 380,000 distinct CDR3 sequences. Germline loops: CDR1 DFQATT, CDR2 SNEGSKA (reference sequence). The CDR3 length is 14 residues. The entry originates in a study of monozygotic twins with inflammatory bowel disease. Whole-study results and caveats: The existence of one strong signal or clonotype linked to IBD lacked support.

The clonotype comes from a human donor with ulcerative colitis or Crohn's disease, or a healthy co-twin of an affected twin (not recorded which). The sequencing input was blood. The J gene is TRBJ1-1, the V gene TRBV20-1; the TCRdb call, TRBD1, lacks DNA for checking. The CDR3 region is CSAGQRGGATEAFF.